Included here is one T cell receptor (beta chain) sequence, with context. This sample is drawn from a study of OX40 agonist ivuxolimab in advanced cancers. Overall study: Eligibility rules accepted prior anti-PD-1, anti-PD-L1 or anti-CTLA-4 therapy, and 30% to 40% had some.

V was trimmed by 2 bases and J by 4 bases, leaving 7 bases between them. The CDR3 is 12 amino acids. Germline CDR1 is SQVTM and CDR2 is ANQGSEA. Assay used: immunoSEQ multiplex PCR; TCRdb lists only in-frame clones, some missing. The sample lists fewer than 70,000 clones; 75% to 90% were seen once. The rearrangement joins TRBV29-1 to TRBJ2-3; a possible D gene is TRBD1 (6 bases). The sample was CD4+ or CD8+ T cells sorted from blood, taken in a trial of the OX40 agonist ivuxolimab. This receptor was taken from an adult with an advanced solid tumor such as melanoma, head and neck, liver or kidney cancer. The CDR3 DNA follows: TGCAGCGTTGAAAAGGGGGCAGATACGCAGTATTTT. Its translation is CSVEKGADTQYF.